This T cell receptor beta chain is drawn from a study of sequential checkpoint blockade in melanoma (dated by TCRdb to the late 2010s). Background on the whole study: Using 1:1 randomization, the trial assigned patients either to first-line nivolumab followed by ipilimumab (arm A) or to ipilimumab followed by nivolumab (arm B). Maintenance nivolumab came after both trial sequences. Study-wide conclusions, independent of this receptor: Larger, independent patient cohorts are needed to validate the response-prediction model that combines TCR metrics and mutation burden.

A few counts support this clone. This clone's antigen is unknown. One end of the junction fails to match germline, which may point to a read error. As encoded in the germline V gene (reference sequence), CDR1 is SGHKS while CDR2 is YYEKEE. From its cysteine to its phenylalanine, the CDR3 spans 16 amino acids. The entry retains the CDR3 DNA only, 48 bases that are in frame from base 1. The sample's treatment or condition label, decoded: randomized to nivolumab then ipilimumab (arm A) or the reverse (arm B). Prior DNA-damaging chemotherapy had not been received by any trial patient. Live CD3+CD8+ cells negative for CD19 and CD56 were sorted from thawed PBMCs on a FACS Aria II flow cytometer. Samples came from patients with melanoma in CheckMate 064, a randomized, open-label phase II trial of sequential checkpoint blockade. Peripheral blood mononuclear cells were collected by leukapheresis, purified using Ficoll-Paque, and frozen in human serum containing approximately 9.8% DMSO. Immediately after sorting, the purity of the sorted blood CD3+CD8+ cells was confirmed to be >95%, and DNA was then extracted.

TCRbeta CDR3 regions were immunosequenced from genomic DNA with the immunoSEQ Assay. Prior to high-throughput sequencing, genomic DNA was amplified by bias-controlled multiplex PCR. In the source study's methods: To quantify the absolute abundance of each unique TCRbeta CDR3 region, the sequences were collapsed and filtered. Clonality, defined as 1 minus Pielou's evenness, was calculated using only productive rearrangements. A previously published method was used to identify clones whose frequencies were significantly greater in on-treatment samples than in baseline samples. This immuneACCESS table, as held by TCRdb, lists in-frame sequences with V and J called but not all clones. Of the missing ones, under half trace to an unresolved V gene in checked studies; the others have no known cause. V and J calls and clone size are as listed in that table; D and trimming were resolved from the DNA. The sample profile shows thousands of clones; approximately 60% of them were found once. About 15% of the sample is taken by the ten largest.

The receptor was isolated from a human patient with melanoma. Some clones in this sample may be carry-over from other donors' samples. The input for sequencing was CD8+ T cells sorted from blood (inferred from file names), taken from a patient given nivolumab and ipilimumab in sequence. The chain employs TRBV5-5 and TRBJ2-2; the D gene is possibly TRBD2, with 7 bases matching. The base sequence is TGCGCCAGCACCCCCGGACTAGGGGGGAACACCGGGGAGCTGTTTTTT. Its protein product is CASTPGLGGNTGELFF.